Below, 32 T cell receptor beta chains from the same sample are listed, as sequenced in a study of PD-L1 blockade in urothelial cancer. Libraries were prepared by immunoSEQ multiplex PCR; TCRdb keeps only in-frame clonotypes and omits some of them. The sample carries 50,000 to 55,000 clones, roughly 86% recorded once. Regarding time point: pretreatment peripheral blood. Here the sequenced sample was PBMCs, taken around atezolizumab (anti-PD-L1) treatment. These receptors were obtained from a man aged 55-75 years with urothelial cancer.

The chain joins TRBV5-1 to TRBJ2-7, with D unresolved. CDR3 length equals 15 residues. V was clipped by 4 bases and J by 1 base, with 15 bases between them. Germline CDR1 is SGHRS and CDR2 is YFSETQ. The chain's CDR3 is CASSPLTVPSYEQYF. The CDR3 region has the DNA TGCGCCAGCAGCCCCTTGACTGTCCCATCCTACGAGCAGTACTTC.

V gene TRBV7-6 combines with J gene TRBJ1-4; 10 nucleotides agree with TRBD1. J lost 1 base, V lost 0 bases, and 5 bases had no gene match. Germline values: CDR1 SGHVS, CDR2 FNYEAQ. The CDR3 contains 18 residues. The CDR3 nucleotides are TGTGCCAGCAGCTTAGCAGACAGGGGGCGGTTAACTAATGAAAAACTGTTTTTT. Amino acid sequence: CASSLADRGRLTNEKLFF.

This clone was seen a few times. The V and J genes are TRBV13 and TRBJ1-6, with a weak D call TRBD1 (5 bases). V lost 5 bases to trimming and J lost 8 bases, with 13 bases between them. The CDR3 runs to 14 residues. The germline V gene has CDR1 PRHDT and CDR2 FYEKMQ (reference sequence). In nucleotides, the CDR3 is TGTGCCAGCAGCCTCGGGGCGGGGGATTCACCCCTCCACTTT. Translation: CASSLGAGDSPLHF. The full variable domain, its missing parts supplied by reference TRBV13 and TRBJ1-6, is AAGVIQSPRHLIKEKRETATLKCYPIPRHDTVYWYQQGPGQDPQFLISFYEKMQSDKGSIPDRFSAQQFSDYHSELNMSSLELGDSALYFCASSLGAGDSPLHFGNGTRLTVT.

The chain employs TRBV18 and TRBJ2-5, with TRBD2 matching over 10 bases. Germline-derived CDR1 and CDR2 are KGHSH and LQKENI. The CDR3 sequence is 15 residues long. The junction had 5 bases not matched to a gene; V was cut back by 5 bases and J by 2 bases. The chain's CDR3 is CASSSRTSGQETQYF. CDR3 DNA sequence: TGTGCCAGCTCATCACGGACTAGCGGACAAGAGACCCAGTACTTC.

The rearrangement joins TRBV7-9 to TRBJ2-2; 8 bases line up with TRBD1. Germline V gene sequence: CDR1 SEHNR, CDR2 FQNEAQ (reference sequence). The junction had 2 bases not matched to a gene; V was cut back by 7 bases and J by 1 base. The CDR3 is 14 residues long. The CDR3 nucleotides are TGTGCCAGCACAGGACAGGGGAACACCGGGGAGCTGTTTTTT. Translated: CASTGQGNTGELFF.

The gene calls are TRBV7-2 and TRBJ1-1; TRBD1 might be the D (5 bases). CDR1 and CDR2 (germline): SGHTA, FQGNSA. V was shortened by 1 base and J by 9 bases, with 6 bases between the two germline ends. The CDR3 spans 11 residues. In nucleotides, the CDR3 is TGTGCCAGCAGCTTAGGGGGCAAAGCTTTCTTT. Translating it yields CASSLGGKAFF.

The rearrangement links TRBV4-1 to TRBJ2-7, with 7 bases identical to TRBD2. After removal of 5 bases from V and 4 bases from J, the junction contained 8 bases not matched to a gene. Germline V gives CDR1 MGHRA, CDR2 YSYEKL. The CDR3 sequence is 14 residues long. CDR3 sequence reads: CASSYRDYQYEQYF. CDR3 in DNA: TGCGCCAGCAGCTACCGGGACTACCAGTACGAGCAGTACTTC.

This clone has only a few counts. The genes are TRBV14 and TRBJ1-1, with a weak D call TRBD1 (5 bases). Germline lookup yields CDR1 SGHDN and CDR2 FVKESK. Trimming shortened V by 3 bases and J by 11 bases, and 13 bases separated the two germline ends. This CDR3 region has 12 residues. DNA for the CDR3: TGTGCCAGCAGCCAGACGTCCAGGGCGGCTTTCTTT. Amino acids: CASSQTSRAAFF.

Only a few counts were recorded for this clone. J is TRBJ2-7 and V is TRBV10-3, with TRBD2 as a possible D gene (5 bases). From germline, CDR1 is ENHRY and CDR2 SYGVKD. With 8 bases removed from V and 4 bases from J, the gap between germline ends came to 12 bases. The CDR3 extends over 12 amino acids. CDR3 residues: CAIRGGDYEQYF. CDR3 nucleotide sequence: TGTGCCATCCGGGGTGGGGATTACGAGCAGTACTTC.

There are many counts of this clone. The sample carries other DNA sequences with the same CDR3. The gene calls are TRBV5-1 and TRBJ2-7; 8 nucleotides line up with TRBD1. J gave up 1 base and V 6 bases, and 6 bases lay outside the gene matches. The germline CDR1 and CDR2 sequences are SGHRS and YFSETQ. This CDR3 has 14 residues. The CDR3 loop reads CASKGGTGSYEQYF. Here the CDR3 DNA reads TGCGCCAGCAAGGGCGGGACAGGTTCCTACGAGCAGTACTTC. Full variable domain (rest looked up from reference TRBV5-1 and TRBJ2-7): KAGVTQTPRYLIKTRGQQVTLSCSPISGHRSVSWYQQTPGQGLQFLFEYFSETQRNKGNFPGRFSGRQFSNSRSEMNVSTLELGDSALYLCASKGGTGSYEQYFGPGTRLTVT.

V is TRBV7-2 and J is TRBJ2-2, with TRBD1 matching over 9 bases. This CDR3 is 16 amino acids long. The junction had 2 bases not matched to a gene; V was cut back by 2 bases and J by 1 base. Germline assignment: CDR1 SGHTA and CDR2 FQGNSA. CDR3 sequence reads: CASSLWGQGNTGELFF. The CDR3 DNA reads as TGTGCCAGCAGCTTATGGGGACAGGGGAACACCGGGGAGCTGTTTTTT.

This clone appeared once. V usage is TRBV5-1 and J usage is TRBJ1-6; 10 bases match TRBD1. Per germline, CDR1 SGHRS and CDR2 YFSETQ. There are 16 residues in the CDR3. V was clipped by 0 bases and J by 14 bases; unmatched bases: 11. The CDR3 reads CASSLASGTGEIALHF. The CDR3, as DNA: TGCGCCAGCAGCTTGGCCTCCGGGACAGGGGAAATCGCCCTCCACTTT.

J is TRBJ1-5 and V is TRBV5-6, with D uncertain. V was cut by 2 bases and J by 7 bases, with 16 bases left in between. Germline V CDR1 and CDR2: SGHDT, YYEEEE. The CDR3 has 15 residues. CDR3 in amino acids: CASSFGGLTDQPQHF. DNA for the CDR3: TGTGCCAGCAGCTTCGGCGGACTCACCGACCAGCCCCAGCATTTT. Complete variable domain (other parts from reference TRBV5-6 and TRBJ1-5): DAGVTQSPTHLIKTRGQQVTLRCSPKSGHDTVSWYQQALGQGPQFIFQYYEEEERQRGNFPDRFSGHQFPNYSSELNVNALLLGDSALYLCASSFGGLTDQPQHFGDGTRLSIL.

The genes are TRBV5-1 and TRBJ1-2, with D possibly being TRBD1 (6 bases). The CDR3 is 17 residues long. V was cut by 2 bases and J by 1 base, with 18 bases left in between. Germline lookup yields CDR1 SGHRS and CDR2 YFSETQ. The CDR3 sequence is CASSLTQGTEVNYGYTF. DNA of the CDR3: TGCGCCAGCAGCTTAACACAGGGCACGGAAGTTAACTATGGCTACACCTTC.

The V call is TRBV5-1, the J call TRBJ1-1; D remains ambiguous. V was pared by 4 bases and J by 4 bases, with 20 bases between. The length of the CDR3 is 16 residues. Germline loops: CDR1 SGHRS, CDR2 YFSETQ. CDR3 nucleotides: TGCGCCAGCAGCCTGACTGGTGGTAAAGCGAGCACTGAAGCTTTCTTT. It codes for CASSLTGGKASTEAFF.

The J gene is TRBJ2-1, the V gene TRBV29-1; D is possibly TRBD2 (5 bases). This CDR3 has 14 amino acids. Trimming took off 7 bases at V and 6 bases at J, with 19 bases between the two ends. The germline CDR1 and CDR2 sequences are SQVTM and ANQGSEA. The CDR3 region has the DNA TGCAGCGCCCCCGGGAACGTTGGGAGCAATGAGCAGTTCTTC. This translates into CSAPGNVGSNEQFF.

The V gene is TRBV5-1, the J gene TRBJ1-5; possibly TRBD1 for D (6 bases). This CDR3 is 15 amino acids long. Trimming cost V 0 bases and J 3 bases, with 10 bases left between them. Germline values: CDR1 SGHRS, CDR2 YFSETQ. The CDR3 sequence is CASSLDGGHNQPQHF. DNA of the CDR3: TGCGCCAGCAGCTTGGATGGGGGCCACAATCAGCCCCAGCATTTT.

CDR3 coding DNA: TGTGCCAGCAGTTTCCGCGGGACAGGGGGGTACTACGAGCAGTACTTC. Translation: CASSFRGTGGYYEQYF. V is TRBV27 and J is TRBJ2-7; 11 positions match TRBD1. The V gene end was trimmed by 3 bases and the J gene end by 3 bases; junction bases not matched to a gene: 7. The CDR3 totals 16 residues. The germline CDR1 and CDR2 sequences are MNHEY and SMNVEV (reference sequence).

The chain has TRBV15 and TRBJ2-7; a weak D match, TRBD2 (6 bases). V was trimmed by 1 base and J by 3 bases, leaving 10 bases between them. The CDR3 is 14 amino acids. Germline CDR1 reads LNHNV; CDR2 reads YYDKDF (reference sequence). CDR3 sequence (DNA): TGTGCCACCAGCAGAGTGGAGGGTATCTACGAGCAGTACTTC. Translated: CATSRVEGIYEQYF.

This rearrangement joins TRBV21-1 to TRBJ2-3; the table's D call, TRBD2, has no DNA check behind it. TRBV21-1 is listed as a pseudogene. CDR3 length equals 14 residues. CDR3 coding DNA: TGTGCCAGCAGCAAGAGGGTTGTGACAGATACGCAGTATTTT. Protein: CASSKRVVTDTQYF.

The J gene is TRBJ1-1, the V gene TRBV7-8; D call uncertain. This CDR3 spans 11 amino acids. The V end lost 5 bases, the J end lost 3 bases, and 4 bases lay between the germline ends. CDR1 and CDR2 from the germline V gene are SGHVS and FQNEAQ. Here the CDR3 reads CASSPDTEAFF. In DNA form, the CDR3 reads TGTGCCAGCAGCCCCGACACTGAAGCTTTCTTT.

V is TRBV5-4 and J is TRBJ1-1; 7 bases fit TRBD1. The J segment lost 0 bases and the V segment lost 4 bases, leaving 18 bases of the junction unmatched. CDR1 and CDR2 from the germline V gene are SGHNT and YYREEE (reference sequence). There are 19 residues in the CDR3. The CDR3 DNA follows: TGTGCCAGCAGCCCTCATGGAGGAGGGGGCTGGGAAATGAACACTGAAGCTTTCTTT. Translation gives CASSPHGGGGWEMNTEAFF.

V usage is TRBV19 and J usage is TRBJ1-2; possible D gene TRBD1, 6 bases. Germline V lookup: CDR1 LNHDA, CDR2 SQIVND (reference sequence). There are 13 residues in the CDR3. V was clipped by 6 bases and J by 2 bases, with 10 bases between them. The CDR3 nucleotides are TGTGCCAGTAGACCAACAGGGAACTATGGCTACACCTTC. Translating gives CASRPTGNYGYTF. Combining the CDR3 with reference TRBV19 and TRBJ1-2 gives the whole variable domain DGGITQSPKYLFRKEGQNVTLSCEQNLNHDAMYWYRQDPGQGLRLIYYSQIVNDFQKGDIAEGYSVSREKKESFPLTVTSAQKNPTAFYLCASRPTGNYGYTFGSGTRLTVV.

CDR3 amino acids: CASSYSLDSYNEQFF. In DNA form, the CDR3 reads TGCGCCAGCAGCTATTCCCTCGACTCATACAATGAGCAGTTCTTC. The genes are TRBV5-1 and TRBJ2-1; D is ambiguous. CDR1 SGHRS and CDR2 YFSETQ come from the germline V gene. Trimming took off 3 bases at V and 4 bases at J, with 14 bases between the two ends. The CDR3 is made up of 15 amino acids.

In DNA, the CDR3 is TGCGCCAGCAGCTCACGGACAGCTGGCAATAATGAAAAACTGTTTTTT. Protein sequence: CASSSRTAGNNEKLFF. This chain joins TRBV5-1 and TRBJ1-4, with D maybe TRBD1 (6 bases). The V end lost 3 bases, the J end lost 4 bases, and 16 bases lay between the germline ends. The CDR3 loop spans 16 amino acids. Germline CDR1 reads SGHRS; CDR2 reads YFSETQ.

This chain joins TRBV6-1 and TRBJ1-2, with D maybe TRBD1 (5 bases). The V end lost 2 bases, the J end lost 6 bases, and 10 bases lay between the germline ends. The length of the CDR3 is 13 residues. Germline V lookup: CDR1 MNHNS, CDR2 SASEGT. The CDR3 spells CASSESGRNGYTF. For the CDR3, the DNA is TGTGCCAGCAGTGAATCAGGGCGGAATGGCTACACCTTC.

This clone showed up just a few times. This chain uses TRBV10-3 with TRBJ2-5; 7 bases line up with TRBD2. There are 15 residues in the CDR3. The ends lost 6 bases at V and 5 bases at J; junction bases unmatched: 12. The germline CDR1 and CDR2 sequences are ENHRY and SYGVKD. CDR3 sequence reads: CAISNRLAEYETQYF. The CDR3 bases are TGTGCCATCAGCAACCGACTAGCAGAGTACGAGACCCAGTACTTC.

V and J are TRBV5-8 and TRBJ2-3, with a possible D match to TRBD1 (6 bases). V was cut by 7 bases and J by 0 bases, with 9 bases left in between. The CDR3 is made up of 13 amino acids. Germline CDR1 and CDR2: SGHTS and YDEGEE. For the CDR3, the DNA is TGTGCCAGCGGGACAATCAGCACAGATACGCAGTATTTT. Amino acids: CASGTISTDTQYF.

The chain links TRBV29-1 to TRBJ1-2; TRBD1 matches at 9 bases. The CDR3 consists of 12 residues. CDR1 is SQVTM and CDR2 is ANQGSEA in the germline V gene. The J segment lost 7 bases and the V segment lost 6 bases, leaving 6 bases of the junction unmatched. The DNA for the CDR3 is TGCAGCGTAGGACAGGGGACGAGTGGCTACACCTTC. It translates to CSVGQGTSGYTF.

This clone was found a few times. The chain combines TRBV6-5 with TRBJ1-2; D is undetermined. Germline CDR1 and CDR2: MNHEY and SVGAGI. The CDR3 runs 12 residues. The ends were cut back, 5 bases at V and 4 bases at J, with 8 bases in the middle. The DNA of the CDR3 is TGTGCCAGCAGTACAGACACCTATGGCTACACCTTC. It codes for CASSTDTYGYTF.

This chain connects TRBV30 to TRBJ2-2; 9 bases map to TRBD1. The germline V gene has CDR1 GTSNPN and CDR2 SVGIG (reference sequence). The CDR3 has 16 amino acids. The J segment lost 5 bases and the V segment lost 4 bases, leaving 11 bases of the junction unmatched. Here the CDR3 reads CAWNGPGQGRTGELFF. CDR3 sequence (DNA): TGTGCCTGGAACGGACCGGGACAGGGAAGAACCGGGGAGCTGTTTTTT.

This chain connects TRBV11-2 to TRBJ1-6; D possibly corresponds to TRBD1 (6 bases). Trimming removed 1 base from V and 9 bases from J, with 13 bases in between. Germline V gives CDR1 SGHAT, CDR2 FQNNGV. The CDR3 is 15 amino acids. For the CDR3, the DNA is TGTGCCAGCAGCTTAGGGGCAGGGGCGATTTCACCCCTCCACTTT. Translated: CASSLGAGAISPLHF.